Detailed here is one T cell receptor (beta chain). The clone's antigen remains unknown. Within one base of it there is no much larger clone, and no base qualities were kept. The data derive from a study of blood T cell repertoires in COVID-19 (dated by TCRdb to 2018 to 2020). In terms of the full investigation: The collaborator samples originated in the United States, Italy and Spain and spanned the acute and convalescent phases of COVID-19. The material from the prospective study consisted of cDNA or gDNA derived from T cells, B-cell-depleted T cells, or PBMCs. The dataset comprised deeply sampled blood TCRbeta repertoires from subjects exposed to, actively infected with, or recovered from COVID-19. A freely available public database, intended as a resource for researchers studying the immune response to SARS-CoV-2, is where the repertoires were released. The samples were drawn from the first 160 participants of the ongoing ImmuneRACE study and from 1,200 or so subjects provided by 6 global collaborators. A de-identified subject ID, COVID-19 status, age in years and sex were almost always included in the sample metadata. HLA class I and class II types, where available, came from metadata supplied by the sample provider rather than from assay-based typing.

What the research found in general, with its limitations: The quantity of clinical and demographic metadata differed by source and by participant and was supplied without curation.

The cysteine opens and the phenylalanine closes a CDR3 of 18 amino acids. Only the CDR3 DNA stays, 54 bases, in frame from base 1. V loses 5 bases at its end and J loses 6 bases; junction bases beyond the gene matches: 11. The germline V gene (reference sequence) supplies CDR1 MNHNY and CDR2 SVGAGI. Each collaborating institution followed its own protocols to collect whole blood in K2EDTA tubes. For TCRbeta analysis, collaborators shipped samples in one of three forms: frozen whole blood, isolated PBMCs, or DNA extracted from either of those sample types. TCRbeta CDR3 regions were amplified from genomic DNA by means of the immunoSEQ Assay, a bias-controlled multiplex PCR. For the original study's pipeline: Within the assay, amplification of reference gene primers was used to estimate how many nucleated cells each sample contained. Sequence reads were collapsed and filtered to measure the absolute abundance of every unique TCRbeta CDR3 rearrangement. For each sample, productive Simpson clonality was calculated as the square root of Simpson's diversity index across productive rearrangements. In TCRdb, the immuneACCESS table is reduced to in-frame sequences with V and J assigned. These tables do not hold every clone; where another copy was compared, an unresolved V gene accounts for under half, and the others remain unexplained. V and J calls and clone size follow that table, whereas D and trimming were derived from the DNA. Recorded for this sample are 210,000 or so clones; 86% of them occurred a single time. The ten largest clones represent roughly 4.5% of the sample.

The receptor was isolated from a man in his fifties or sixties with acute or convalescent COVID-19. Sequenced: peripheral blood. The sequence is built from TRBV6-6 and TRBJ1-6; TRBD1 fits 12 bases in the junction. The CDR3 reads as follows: CASSQGQGAFLGNSPLHF. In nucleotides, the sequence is TGTGCCAGCAGTCAGGGACAGGGGGCTTTTTTAGGTAATTCACCCCTCCACTTT.